This T cell receptor beta chain originates from a study of shared clonotypes between healthy human individuals. Germline lookup yields CDR1 LNHDA and CDR2 SQIVND (reference sequence). Between the trimmed V and J ends, which lost 4 bases and 4 bases, there was a span of 16 bases. CDR3 size: 15 residues. The data were produced by immunoSEQ multiplex PCR, yet TCRdb's version contains in-frame clones alone and is incomplete. The sample has about 1.1 million clones; around three quarters are singletons. The V call is TRBV19, the J call TRBJ1-1; a possible D gene is TRBD1 (5 bases). The TCR comes from a man younger than 35 in good health. Some clones in this sample may be carry-over from other donors' samples. The specimen was memory CD4+ T cells from PBMCs. Subset specified: CD45RA-negative fraction. This CDR3 reads CASSSLEGLSTEAFF. CDR3 nucleotides: TGTGCCAGTAGTAGTCTTGAGGGGCTCAGCACTGAAGCTTTCTTT.